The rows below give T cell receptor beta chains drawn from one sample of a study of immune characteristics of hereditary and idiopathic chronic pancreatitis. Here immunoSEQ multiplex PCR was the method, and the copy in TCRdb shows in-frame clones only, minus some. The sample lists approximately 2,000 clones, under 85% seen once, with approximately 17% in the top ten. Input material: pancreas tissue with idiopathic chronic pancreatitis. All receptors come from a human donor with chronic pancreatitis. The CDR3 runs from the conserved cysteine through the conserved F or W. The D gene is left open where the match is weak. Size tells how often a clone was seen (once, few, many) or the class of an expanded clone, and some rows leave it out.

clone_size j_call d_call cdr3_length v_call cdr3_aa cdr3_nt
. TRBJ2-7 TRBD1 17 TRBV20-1 CSASHPSGQGAPYEQYF TGCAGTGCTAGTCACCCCTCCGGCCAGGGGGCTCCCTACGAGCAGTACTTC
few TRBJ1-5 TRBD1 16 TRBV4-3 CASSQDLGQGDQPQHF TGCGCCAGCAGCCAAGACCTAGGACAGGGTGATCAGCCCCAGCATTTT
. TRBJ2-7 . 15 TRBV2 CASNEWPGEPYEQYF TGTGCCAGCAACGAATGGCCAGGGGAGCCCTACGAGCAGTACTTC
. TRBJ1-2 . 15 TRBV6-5 CASSYSWAGDYGYTF TGTGCCAGCAGTTACTCTTGGGCAGGGGACTATGGCTACACCTTC
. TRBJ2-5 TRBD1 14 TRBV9 CASSVARQGETQYF TGTGCCAGCAGCGTAGCTCGACAGGGGGAGACCCAGTACTTC
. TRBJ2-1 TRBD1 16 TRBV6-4 CASSEASGQPNNEQFF TGTGCCAGCAGTGAAGCCTCGGGACAGCCTAACAATGAGCAGTTCTTC
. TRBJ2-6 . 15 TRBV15 CATSREGTGANVLTF TGTGCCACCAGCAGAGAGGGAACTGGGGCCAACGTCCTGACTTTC
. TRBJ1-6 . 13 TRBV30 CAWRDSPDSPLHF TGTGCCTGGAGGGACAGTCCTGATTCACCCCTCCACTTT
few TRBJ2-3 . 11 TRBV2 CAGAGRDTQYF TGTGCCGGAGCAGGGAGGGATACGCAGTATTTT
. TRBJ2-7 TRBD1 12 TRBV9 CASGTGNYEQYF TGTGCCAGCGGGACAGGGAACTACGAGCAGTACTTC
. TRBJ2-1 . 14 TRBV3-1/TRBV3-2 CASSRDAVNNEQFF TGTGCCAGCAGCCGGGACGCAGTCAACAATGAGCAGTTCTTC
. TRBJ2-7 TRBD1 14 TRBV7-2 CASSLWQGDHEQYF TGTGCCAGCAGCCTCTGGCAGGGGGACCACGAGCAGTACTTC
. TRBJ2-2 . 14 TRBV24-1 CATSDRTNTGELFF TGTGCCACCAGTGACCGGACCAACACCGGGGAGCTGTTTTTT
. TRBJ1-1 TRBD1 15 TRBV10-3 CAISYPGQGTTEAFF TGTGCCATCAGTTATCCGGGACAGGGGACCACTGAAGCTTTCTTT
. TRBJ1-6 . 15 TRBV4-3 CASSQVTLDNSPLHF TGCGCCAGCAGCCAAGTAACGCTAGATAATTCACCCCTCCACTTT
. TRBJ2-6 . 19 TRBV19 CASSTTSSLLLSGANVLTF TGTGCCAGTAGTACAACCTCATCTTTACTGCTCTCTGGGGCCAACGTCCTGACTTTC
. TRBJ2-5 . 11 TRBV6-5 CASSAQETQYF TGTGCCAGCAGCGCCCAAGAGACCCAGTACTTC
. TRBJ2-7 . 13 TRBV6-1 CASSEESSYEQYF TGTGCCAGCAGTGAAGAGAGCTCCTACGAGCAGTACTTC
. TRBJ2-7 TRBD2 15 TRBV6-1 CASRQVAGGFSEQYF TGTGCCAGCAGACAGGTAGCGGGGGGTTTTAGCGAGCAGTACTTC
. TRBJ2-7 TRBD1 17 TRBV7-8 CASSLYEWTGEPYEQYF TGTGCCAGCAGCTTATATGAATGGACAGGGGAACCCTACGAGCAGTACTTC
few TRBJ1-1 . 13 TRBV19 CASSRLRTDEAFF TGTGCCAGTAGTAGATTGAGGACAGATGAAGCTTTCTTT
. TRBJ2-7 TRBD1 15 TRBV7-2 CASSLVGQISYEQYF TGTGCCAGCAGCTTAGTGGGACAGATCTCCTACGAGCAGTACTTC
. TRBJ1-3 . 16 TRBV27 CASSRTLDSSGNTIYF TGTGCCAGCAGTCGCACTTTGGACAGCTCTGGAAACACCATATATTTT
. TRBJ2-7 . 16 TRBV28 CASSLGGRKSHYEQYF TGTGCCAGCAGTTTAGGGGGTCGGAAAAGTCACTACGAGCAGTACTTC
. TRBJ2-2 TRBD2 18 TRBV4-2 CASSQVASGGRNTGELFF TGTGCCAGCAGCCAAGTGGCTAGCGGGGGGCGAAACACCGGGGAGCTGTTTTTT
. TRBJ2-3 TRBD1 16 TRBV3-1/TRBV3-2 CASSQITDRGSDTQYF TGTGCCAGCAGTCAAATTACGGACAGGGGCTCGGATACGCAGTATTTT
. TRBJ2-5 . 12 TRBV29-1 CSVEWQQETQYF TGCAGCGTTGAATGGCAGCAAGAGACCCAGTACTTC
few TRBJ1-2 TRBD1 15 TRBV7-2 CASSPDRGLGYGYTF TGTGCCAGCAGCCCGGACAGGGGGCTAGGCTATGGCTACACCTTC
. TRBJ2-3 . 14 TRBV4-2 CASSQEFNTDTQYF TGTGCCAGCAGCCAAGAGTTTAACACAGATACGCAGTATTTT
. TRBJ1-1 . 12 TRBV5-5 CASSSPTGLAFF TGTGCCAGCAGCTCCCCGACAGGTTTAGCTTTCTTT
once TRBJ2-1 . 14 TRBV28 CASRLPGLNNEQFF TGTGCCAGCAGACTTCCGGGACTCAACAATGAGCAGTTCTTC
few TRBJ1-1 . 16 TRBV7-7 CASSLAFAWLNTEAFF TGTGCCAGCAGCTTAGCCTTTGCGTGGTTGAACACTGAAGCTTTCTTT
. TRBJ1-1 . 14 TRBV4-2 CASSQEGHPREAFF TGTGCCAGCAGCCAAGAGGGTCACCCGCGGGAAGCTTTCTTT
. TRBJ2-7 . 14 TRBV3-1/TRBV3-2 CASSPGPFPTEQYF TGTGCCAGCAGCCCCGGGCCTTTCCCGACCGAGCAGTACTTC
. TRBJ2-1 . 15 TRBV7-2 CASSHDTGRHNEQFF TGTGCCAGCAGCCACGACACCGGAAGGCACAATGAGCAGTTCTTC
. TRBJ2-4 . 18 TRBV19 CASSIGSGPGATKNIQYF TGTGCCAGTAGTATCGGTAGCGGCCCCGGGGCGACCAAAAACATTCAGTACTTC
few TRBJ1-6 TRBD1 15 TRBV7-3 CASSRGQGGASPLHF TGTGCCAGCAGCCGCGGACAGGGGGGAGCTTCACCCCTCCACTTT
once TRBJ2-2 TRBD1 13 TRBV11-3 CASSSQGAGELFF TGTGCCAGCAGCTCGCAGGGGGCCGGGGAGCTGTTTTTT
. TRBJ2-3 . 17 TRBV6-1 CASSEAWQWGSTDTQYF TGTGCCAGCAGTGAAGCGTGGCAGTGGGGTAGCACAGATACGCAGTATTTT
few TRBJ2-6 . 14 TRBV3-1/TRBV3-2 CASSRDSGANVLTF TGTGCCAGCAGCCGGGACTCTGGGGCCAACGTCCTGACTTTC
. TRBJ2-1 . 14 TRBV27 CASRAGWIGNEQFF TGTGCCAGCAGAGCAGGGTGGATAGGTAATGAGCAGTTCTTC
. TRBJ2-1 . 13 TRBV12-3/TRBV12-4 CASSLNTLDEQFF TGTGCCAGCAGTTTGAACACCCTAGATGAGCAGTTCTTC
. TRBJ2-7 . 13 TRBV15 CATSRDLSYEQYF TGTGCCACCAGCAGAGATCTCTCCTACGAGCAGTACTTC
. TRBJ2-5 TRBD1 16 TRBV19 CASSIDGTGFLETQYF TGTGCCAGTAGTATAGACGGGACAGGGTTTTTAGAGACCCAGTACTTC
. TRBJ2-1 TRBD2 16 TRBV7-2 CASSLASGVGWGEQFF TGTGCCAGCAGCTTAGCGAGCGGGGTTGGGTGGGGTGAGCAGTTCTTC
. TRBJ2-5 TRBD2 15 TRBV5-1 CASSFGTSAAETQYF TGCGCCAGCAGCTTTGGGACTAGCGCCGCGGAGACCCAGTACTTC
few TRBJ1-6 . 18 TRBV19 CASSPRQTRISYNSPLHF TGTGCCAGTAGTCCACGGCAGACCAGGATATCCTATAATTCACCCCTCCACTTT
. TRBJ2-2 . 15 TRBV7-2 CASSLESQGTGELFF TGTGCCAGCAGCTTAGAATCTCAGGGCACCGGGGAGCTGTTTTTT
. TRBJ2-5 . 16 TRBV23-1 CASSQLGYGGQETQYF TGCGCCAGCAGTCAATTAGGTTACGGAGGCCAAGAGACCCAGTACTTC
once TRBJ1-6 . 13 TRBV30 CASRQEYNSPLHF TGTGCCTCAAGACAGGAATATAATTCACCCCTCCACTTT
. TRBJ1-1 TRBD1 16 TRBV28 CASSSRQGPVYTEAFF TGTGCCAGCAGTTCCCGACAGGGTCCGGTATACACTGAAGCTTTCTTT
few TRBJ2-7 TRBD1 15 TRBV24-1 CATSDQTGPSRGQYF TGTGCCACCAGTGATCAGACAGGGCCGTCTCGAGGGCAGTACTTC
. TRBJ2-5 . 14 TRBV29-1 CSVEIQGLPETQYF TGCAGCGTTGAAATCCAGGGTCTCCCAGAGACCCAGTACTTC
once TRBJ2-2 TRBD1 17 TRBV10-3 CAISEDRVWPYTGELFF TGTGCCATCAGTGAGGACAGGGTATGGCCCTACACCGGGGAGCTGTTTTTT